This TCR beta chain is drawn from a study of OX40 agonist ivuxolimab in advanced cancers. Looking at the study overall: Participants averaged approximately 65 years of age (range about 23 to 80) and were around 85% male. The eligibility criteria allowed prior anti-PD-1, anti-PD-L1 or anti-CTLA-4 therapy, and approximately 40% had some.

In its sample, this clone was seen a few times. Its antigen is currently unknown. Findings of the study overall: Blood T cells, both CD4+ and CD8+, expanded clonally by week 6 at 0.1 to 3.0 mg/kg.

The germline V gene encodes CDR1 MDHEN and CDR2 SYDVKM. V dropped 5 bases and J dropped 3 bases, with 11 bases sitting between them. The length of the CDR3 is 13 residues. TCRdb's table, derived via immunoSEQ multiplex PCR, lists solely in-frame clones and lacks some. The table shows 60,000 to 90,000 clones, with about 88% occurring only once. The specimen was CD4+ or CD8+ T cells sorted from blood, collected in a trial of the OX40 agonist ivuxolimab. The clonotype was recovered from an adult with an advanced solid tumor such as melanoma, head and neck, liver or kidney cancer. This chain connects TRBV28 to TRBJ2-7, with D unclear. The CDR3 DNA reads as TGTGCCAGCAGTGAAATGGACGGCTACGAGCAGTACTTC. It translates to CASSEMDGYEQYF.